The present entry profiles one T cell receptor (beta chain) with its context. Its specificity is not known. The data were obtained in a study of T cell repertoires in cytomegalovirus infection. TCRdb reprocessed the reads with MiXCR, giving one entry per CDR3 protein. The sample shows roughly 90,000 distinct CDR3 sequences, 20% to 30% of them seen only once. Overall study results and limits: HLA-C-restricted, CMV-specific TCR beta clonotypes were dominant ex vivo.

Germline lookup yields CDR1 MNHNY and CDR2 SVGAGI (reference sequence). CDR3 length equals 15 residues. Trimming left V 6 bases short and J 5 bases short, with 17 bases between. The source was CD8+ T cells from cultured PBMCs, collected from culture after CMV antigen stimulation. The gene calls are TRBV6-6 and TRBJ1-5, with D perhaps TRBD1 (5 bases). This TCR was sampled from a human donor in good health (CMV status not recorded). Some clones in this sample may be carry-over from other donors' samples. The CDR3 region has the DNA TGTGCCAGCAGCTCCGGCAGGGAATTGGATCAGCCCCAGCATTTT. Translated, it gives CASSSGRELDQPQHF.